The 5 T cell receptor beta chains in this list originate from one sample, sequenced in a study of T cell responses to AZD1222 COVID-19 vaccine. Clones were read by immunoSEQ multiplex PCR, and TCRdb kept only the in-frame ones, dropping some. The sample contains about 110,000 clones, 70% to 90% of which appear only once. This material consisted of peripheral blood, taken on day 0 of AZD1222 vaccination. These receptors originate from an adult in good health.

The V gene is TRBV10-3, the J gene TRBJ2-7; D gene uncertain. The V end lost 5 bases, the J end lost 0 bases, and 8 bases lay between the germline ends. The CDR3 sequence is 13 residues long. Germline CDR1 and CDR2: ENHRY and SYGVKD. The CDR3 spells CAISNGISYEQYF. CDR3 nucleotides: TGTGCCATCAGTAATGGCATCTCCTACGAGCAGTACTTC.

The chain has TRBV19 and TRBJ1-1; 7 bases are a match to TRBD1. CDR1 and CDR2 from the germline V gene are LNHDA and SQIVND (reference sequence). The CDR3 sequence is 14 residues long. Trimming cost V 4 bases and J 5 bases; bases outside gene matches: 7. As DNA, the CDR3 is TGTGCCAGTAGTACCCGACAGGGATGGACTGAAGCTTTCTTT. Translated: CASSTRQGWTEAFF. Full variable domain (missing parts from reference TRBV19 and TRBJ1-1): DGGITQSPKYLFRKEGQNVTLSCEQNLNHDAMYWYRQDPGQGLRLIYYSQIVNDFQKGDIAEGYSVSREKKESFPLTVTSAQKNPTAFYLCASSTRQGWTEAFFGQGTRLTVV.

This clone has a single count. The V call is TRBV18, the J call TRBJ1-2; 10 positions agree with TRBD1. Germline CDR1 reads KGHSH; CDR2 reads LQKENI. CDR3 length: 17 amino acids. J was trimmed by 1 base and V by 3 bases; bases with no gene match: 8. The CDR3 nucleotides are TGTGCCAGCTCACCGGGGGGACAGGGGCATTTTAACTATGGCTACACCTTC. It translates to CASSPGGQGHFNYGYTF.

V is TRBV7-2 and J is TRBJ2-4, with D tentatively TRBD1 (5 bases). The CDR3 extends over 16 amino acids. V shed 5 bases and J shed 0 bases, with 14 bases lying between them. CDR1 is SGHTA, CDR2 FQGNSA, per germline. CDR3: CASSLGATVAKNIQYF. CDR3 coding DNA: TGTGCCAGCAGCCTAGGGGCGACGGTAGCCAAAAACATTCAGTACTTC.

In DNA form, the CDR3 reads TGCAGCGCTCCGGTTAACACTGAAGCTTTCTTT. Translation gives CSAPVNTEAFF. The chain is built from TRBV29-1 and TRBJ1-1; D is unresolved. CDR3 size: 11 residues. Trimming took off 7 bases at V and 2 bases at J, with 8 bases between the two ends. Germline V gene sequence: CDR1 SQVTM, CDR2 ANQGSEA.